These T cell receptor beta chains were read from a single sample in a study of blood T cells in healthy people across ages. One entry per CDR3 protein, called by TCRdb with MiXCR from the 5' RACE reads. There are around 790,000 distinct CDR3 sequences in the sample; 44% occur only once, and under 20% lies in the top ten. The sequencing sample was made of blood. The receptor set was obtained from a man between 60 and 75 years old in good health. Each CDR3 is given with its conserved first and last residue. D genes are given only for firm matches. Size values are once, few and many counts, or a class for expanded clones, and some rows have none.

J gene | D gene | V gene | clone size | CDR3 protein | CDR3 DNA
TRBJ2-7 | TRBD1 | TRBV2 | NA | CASRAGQGGEQYF | TGTGCCAGCAGGGCGGGACAGGGTGGCGAGCAGTACTTC
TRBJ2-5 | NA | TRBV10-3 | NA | CAISESTQGEAQYF | TGTGCCATCAGTGAGTCGACACAGGGAGAGGCCCAGTACTTC
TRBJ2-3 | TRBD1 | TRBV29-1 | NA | CSVEDVDRGSADTQYF | TGCAGCGTTGAAGATGTTGACAGGGGGAGTGCAGATACGCAGTATTTT
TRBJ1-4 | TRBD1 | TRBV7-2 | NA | CASSQSDRGTEKLFF | TGTGCCAGCAGCCAATCCGACAGGGGGACAGAAAAACTGTTTTTT
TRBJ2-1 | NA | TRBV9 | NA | CASSVDLGGNEQFF | TGTGCCAGCAGCGTAGATCTAGGGGGGAATGAGCAGTTCTTC
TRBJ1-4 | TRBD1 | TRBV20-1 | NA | CSARDRVNEKLFF | TGCAGTGCCCGGGACAGGGTCAACGAAAAACTGTTTTTT
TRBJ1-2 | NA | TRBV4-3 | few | CASSRRGGENGRGEAPGYTF | TGCGCCAGCAGCCGGCGTGGCGGCGAGAACGGGCGTGGGGAGGCTCCTGGCTACACCTTC
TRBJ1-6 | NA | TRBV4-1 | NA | CASSQGVGSNNSPLHF | TGCGCCAGCAGCCAAGGTGTAGGGTCAAATAATTCACCCCTCCACTTT
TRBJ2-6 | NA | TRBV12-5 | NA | CASGLRDNGANVLTF | TGTGCTAGTGGTTTGCGGGATAATGGGGCCAACGTCCTGACTTTC
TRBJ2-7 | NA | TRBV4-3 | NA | CASSTLVSYEQYF | TGCGCCAGCAGCACTCTGGTCTCCTACGAGCAGTACTTC
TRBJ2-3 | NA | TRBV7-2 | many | CASSPTGDTQYF | TGTGCCAGCAGCCCTACCGGAGATACGCAGTATTTT
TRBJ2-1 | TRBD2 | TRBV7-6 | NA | CASSSTSGGPLGEQFF | TGTGCCAGCAGCTCGACTAGCGGGGGGCCCTTAGGGGAGCAGTTCTTC
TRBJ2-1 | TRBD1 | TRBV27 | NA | CASNRGDRNNEQFF | TGTGCCAGCAACAGGGGGGACAGAAACAATGAGCAGTTCTTC
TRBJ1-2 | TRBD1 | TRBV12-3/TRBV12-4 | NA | CASSQGALRDYGYTF | TGTGCCAGCAGCCAGGGGGCTTTACGAGACTATGGCTACACCTTC
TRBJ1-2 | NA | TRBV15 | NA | CATSRGRDGYTF | TGTGCCACCAGCAGAGGACGGGATGGCTACACCTTC
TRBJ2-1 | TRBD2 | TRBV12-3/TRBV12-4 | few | CASRIQTLGGGEQFF | TGTGCCAGCAGAATTCAAACCCTGGGGGGGGGTGAGCAGTTCTTC
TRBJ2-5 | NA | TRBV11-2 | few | CASSHGPIQETQYF | TGTGCCAGCAGCCACGGACCGATCCAAGAGACCCAGTACTTC
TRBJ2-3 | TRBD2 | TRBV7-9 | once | CASSLGSGLLSTDTQYF | TGTGCCAGCAGCTTAGGCTCGGGACTACTGAGCACAGATACGCAGTATTTT
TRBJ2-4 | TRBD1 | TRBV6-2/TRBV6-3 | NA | CASSYTTGQNIQYF | TGTGCCAGCAGTTACACGACAGGGCAAAACATTCAGTACTTC
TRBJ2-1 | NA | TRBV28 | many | CASSYAGARDEQFF | TGTGCCAGCAGCTACGCAGGGGCCCGGGATGAGCAGTTCTTC
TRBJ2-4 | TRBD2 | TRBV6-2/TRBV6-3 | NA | CASRRGGGYGQYF | TGTGCCAGTCGGCGGGGGGGCGGGTACGGGCAGTACTTC
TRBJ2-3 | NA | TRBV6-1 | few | CASSPVGRFSTDTQYF | TGTGCCAGCAGCCCGGTGGGGAGATTTAGCACAGATACGCAGTATTTT
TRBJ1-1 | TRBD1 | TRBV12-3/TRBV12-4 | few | CASSGDRNTEAFF | TGTGCCAGCAGTGGGGACAGGAACACTGAAGCTTTCTTT
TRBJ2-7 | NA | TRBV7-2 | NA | CASSLVGAGAGYEQYF | TGTGCCAGCAGCTTGGTCGGGGCAGGGGCTGGGTACGAGCAGTACTTC
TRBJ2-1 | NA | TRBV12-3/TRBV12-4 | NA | CASRDPGGKGEQFF | TGTGCCAGCAGGGACCCGGGGGGCAAAGGTGAGCAGTTCTTC
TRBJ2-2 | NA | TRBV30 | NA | CAWSVGNTGELFF | TGTGCCTGGAGTGTAGGGAACACCGGGGAGCTGTTTTTT
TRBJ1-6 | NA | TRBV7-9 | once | CASSSTGNGSPLHF | TGTGCCAGCAGCTCAACCGGAAACGGTTCACCCCTCCACTTT
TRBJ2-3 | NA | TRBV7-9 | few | CASSRRADTQYF | TGTGCCAGCAGCCGTCGGGCAGATACGCAGTATTTT
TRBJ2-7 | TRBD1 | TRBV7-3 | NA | CASSKGQGSNYEQYF | TGTGCCAGCAGCAAAGGACAGGGGTCAAACTACGAGCAGTACTTC
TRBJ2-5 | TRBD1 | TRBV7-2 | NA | CASSMGQKETQYF | TGTGCCAGCAGCATGGGACAGAAAGAGACCCAGTACTTC
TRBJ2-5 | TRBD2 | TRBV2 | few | CASSESLAGQETQYF | TGTGCCAGCAGTGAAAGTCTAGCGGGGCAAGAGACCCAGTACTTC
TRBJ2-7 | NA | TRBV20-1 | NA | CVGQRAHEQYF | TGCGTTGGACAGAGGGCCCACGAGCAGTACTTC
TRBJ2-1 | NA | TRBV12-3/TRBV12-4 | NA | CASSVASGANEQFF | TGTGCCAGCAGTGTAGCGTCGGGGGCCAATGAGCAGTTCTTC
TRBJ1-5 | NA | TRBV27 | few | CASISGSGNQPQHF | TGTGCCAGCATCTCGGGTTCGGGGAATCAGCCCCAGCATTTT
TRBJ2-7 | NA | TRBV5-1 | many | CASSLQGRNQEQYF | TGCGCCAGCAGCTTGCAGGGGCGCAACCAAGAGCAGTACTTC
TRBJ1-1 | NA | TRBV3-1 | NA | CASSHQGITEAFF | TGTGCCAGCAGCCACCAGGGAATCACTGAAGCTTTCTTT
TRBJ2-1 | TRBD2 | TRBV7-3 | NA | CASSSAPGLAHNEQFF | TGTGCCAGCAGCTCAGCACCGGGACTAGCTCACAATGAGCAGTTCTTC
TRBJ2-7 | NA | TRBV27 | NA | CASSFLSTPYEQYF | TGTGCCAGCAGTTTCTTGTCAACACCCTACGAGCAGTACTTC
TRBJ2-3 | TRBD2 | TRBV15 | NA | CATSRDRLAGDTQYF | TGTGCCACCAGCAGAGACCGACTAGCTGGGGATACGCAGTATTTT
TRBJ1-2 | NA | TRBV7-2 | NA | CASSLVSLGGGYTF | TGTGCCAGCAGCTTAGTGTCGTTAGGCGGGGGCTACACCTTC
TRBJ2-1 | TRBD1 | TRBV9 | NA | CASSAGQGGFNEQFF | TGTGCCAGCAGCGCCGGACAGGGGGGATTCAATGAGCAGTTCTTC
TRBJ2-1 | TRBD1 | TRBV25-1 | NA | CATASLTGSVNEQFF | TGTGCCACAGCCTCCTTGACAGGGAGCGTCAATGAGCAGTTCTTC
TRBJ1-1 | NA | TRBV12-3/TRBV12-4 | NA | CASSLAGSSSTEAFF | TGTGCCAGCAGTTTAGCAGGGTCAAGTAGCACTGAAGCTTTCTTT